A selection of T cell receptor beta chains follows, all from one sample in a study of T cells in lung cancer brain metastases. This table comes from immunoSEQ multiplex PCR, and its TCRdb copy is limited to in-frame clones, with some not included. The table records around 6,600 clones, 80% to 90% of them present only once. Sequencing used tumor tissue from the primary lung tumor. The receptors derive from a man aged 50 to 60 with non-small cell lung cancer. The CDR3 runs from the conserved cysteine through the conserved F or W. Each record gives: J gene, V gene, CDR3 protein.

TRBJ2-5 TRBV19 CATTWGPGQETQYF
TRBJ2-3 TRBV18 CASSPPLGGGPDTQYF
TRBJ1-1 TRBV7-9 CASSLDHREAFF
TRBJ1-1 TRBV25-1 CAPRTEAFF
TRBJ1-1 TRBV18 CASSPIPSAEAFF
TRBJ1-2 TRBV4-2 CASSQVTGGLYTANYGYTF
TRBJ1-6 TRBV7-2 CASSYQPTGYNSPLHF
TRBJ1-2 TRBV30 CAWSVPGTDHLF
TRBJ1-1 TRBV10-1 CASSLDLNTEAFF
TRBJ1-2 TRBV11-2 CASSLDTGEYGYTF
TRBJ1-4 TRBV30 CAGRGLINEKLFF
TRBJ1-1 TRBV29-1 CSVGPRQLRGDTEAFF
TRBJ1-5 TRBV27 CASSWTGIDQPQHF
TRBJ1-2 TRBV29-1 CSVDTGYGYTF
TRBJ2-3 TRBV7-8 CASSPLGGLNTQYF
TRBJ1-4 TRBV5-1 CASSLSFLDGGKLFF
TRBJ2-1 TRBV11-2 CASSLALMFVGADEQFF
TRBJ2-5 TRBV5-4 CASSRGLAGETQYF
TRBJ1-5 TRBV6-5 CASSYSYTGDQPQHF
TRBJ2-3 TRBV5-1 CASSPNPASGGRDTQYF
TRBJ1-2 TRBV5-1 CASSYEGALSYGYTF
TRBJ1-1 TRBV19 CASSGVQSSYTEAFF
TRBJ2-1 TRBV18 CASSPGTGGYNEQFF
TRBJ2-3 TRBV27 CASRDTPGGAMDTDTQYF
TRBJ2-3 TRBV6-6 CASLLAASTDTQYF
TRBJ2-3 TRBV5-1 CASSLGQRVDTQYF
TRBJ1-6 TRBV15 CATSRDPLTLTLHF
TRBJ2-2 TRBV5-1 CASSWGLVSPGELFF
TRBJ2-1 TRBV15 CATSRTGGEQFF
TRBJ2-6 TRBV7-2 CATKRSGANVLTF
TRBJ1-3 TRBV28 CASSYRWTGGRNTIYF
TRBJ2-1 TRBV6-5 CASRRDRGNNEQFF
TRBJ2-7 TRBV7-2 CASRRSGTSGGYEQYF
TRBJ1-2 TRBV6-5 CASSVDGEDYGYTF
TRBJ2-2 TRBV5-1 CASSPRGTITGELFF
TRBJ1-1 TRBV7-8 CASSSIVGAGEAFF
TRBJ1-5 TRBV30 CAWSVLTANQPQHF
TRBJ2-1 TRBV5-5 CASSYISGTGSYNEQFF
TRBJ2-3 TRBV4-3 CASSQDAAGLAADTQYF
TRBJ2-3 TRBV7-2 CASSSLVDTQYF
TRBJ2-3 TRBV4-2 CASSQVRGEGTDTQYF
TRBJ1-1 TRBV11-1 CASRAKTGRNTEAFF
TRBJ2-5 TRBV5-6 CASERTGGMETQYF
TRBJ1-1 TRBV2 CASSEDSLNTEAFF
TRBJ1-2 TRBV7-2 CASSWGQRYGYTF
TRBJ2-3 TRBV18 CASSPDQVDTQYF
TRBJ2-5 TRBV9 CASSVGHQETQYF
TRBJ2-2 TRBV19 CASRTSGGSTGELFF
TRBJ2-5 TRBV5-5 CASSLGLVGQETQYF
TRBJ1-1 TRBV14 CASSRTEGSSAFF